This entry lists 10 T cell receptor beta chains sequenced from one sample in a study of OX40 agonist ivuxolimab in advanced cancers. Method: immunoSEQ multiplex PCR; TCRdb's copy keeps in-frame clones and lacks some. Among 60,000 to 95,000 clones listed, more than 75% were seen once. Sequences were derived from CD4+ or CD8+ T cells sorted from blood, sampled in a trial of the OX40 agonist ivuxolimab. All receptors derive from an adult with an advanced solid tumor such as melanoma, head and neck, liver or kidney cancer.

CDR3 sequence: CASSLIGQSYEQYF. CDR3 DNA: TGTGCCAGCAGCTTGATCGGACAGAGCTACGAGCAGTACTTC. The V and J genes are TRBV5-6 and TRBJ2-7; D is perhaps TRBD1 (6 bases). Deletions cut 1 base from V and 3 bases from J, with 11 bases between. This CDR3 region has 14 residues. CDR1 SGHDT and CDR2 YYEEEE come from the germline V gene.

The chain carries TRBV19 and TRBJ2-3; D is ambiguous. Trimming took off 5 bases at V and 0 bases at J, with 6 bases between the two ends. The CDR3 runs 13 residues. Looked up from germline, CDR1 is LNHDA and CDR2 is SQIVND (reference sequence). The chain's CDR3 is CASSWASTDTQYF. The CDR3 nucleotides are TGTGCCAGTAGTTGGGCTAGCACAGATACGCAGTATTTT.

V is TRBV6-5 and J is TRBJ2-3; no clear D gene. Germline assignment: CDR1 MNHEY and CDR2 SVGAGI. The CDR3 consists of 14 residues. V lost 2 bases to trimming and J lost 1 base, with 7 bases between them. CDR3 nucleotide sequence: TGTGCCAGCAGTTACCGTGCCGGCACAGATACGCAGTATTTT. It encodes CASSYRAGTDTQYF.

The V and J genes are TRBV13 and TRBJ1-6; 11 bases are a match to TRBD1. From germline, CDR1 is PRHDT and CDR2 FYEKMQ (reference sequence). The J segment lost 7 bases and the V segment lost 2 bases, leaving 4 bases of the junction unmatched. The CDR3 sequence is 16 residues long. The CDR3 DNA follows: TGTGCCAGCAGCTTAAGGACAGGGGGCTGGAATTCACCCCTCCACTTT. Residues: CASSLRTGGWNSPLHF.

In nucleotides, the CDR3 is TGTGCCAGCTCACCACCAGCGAGCTCCTACAATGAGCAGTTCTTC. This encodes CASSPPASSYNEQFF. The chain recombines TRBV18 with TRBJ2-1, with no clear D. The CDR3 length is 15 residues. Trimming pared 0 bases from V and 0 bases from J, leaving 6 bases between. Germline values: CDR1 KGHSH, CDR2 LQKENI.

This rearrangement joins TRBV28 to TRBJ2-1, with 7 nucleotides matching TRBD2. Germline assignment: CDR1 MDHEN and CDR2 SYDVKM. The CDR3 sequence is 15 residues long. The V segment lost 10 bases and the J segment 5 bases; nucleotides outside the gene matches: 14. CDR3 nucleotide sequence: TGTGCCACCCAAAAACCTAGCGGCATACACAATGAGCAGTTCTTC. Encoded protein: CATQKPSGIHNEQFF.

The chain recombines TRBV5-4 with TRBJ2-5; D unclear. The CDR3 is 14 residues long. The V end was cut by 4 bases, the J end by 5 bases, with 15 bases between. In germline, CDR1 is SGHNT, CDR2 YYREEE (reference sequence). The CDR3 DNA reads as TGTGCCAGCAGCGTTCCATTCGAAGGGGAGACCCAGTACTTC. Translating it yields CASSVPFEGETQYF.

This clone has more than one count but fewer than ten. This sequence joins TRBV7-9 and TRBJ1-5; D not resolved. Trimming removed 1 base at V and 1 base at J, with 8 bases between. The CDR3 contains 15 residues. Germline CDR1 is SEHNR and CDR2 is FQNEAQ (reference sequence). CDR3 nucleotides: TGTGCCAGCAGCTTAGGTGTGGGGAGCAATCAGCCCCAGCATTTT. It encodes CASSLGVGSNQPQHF.

This clone was detected only a few times. CDR3 sequence: CASSLGRVTDTQYF. The CDR3 DNA follows: TGCGCCAGCAGCTTGGGCAGGGTAACAGATACGCAGTATTTT. V usage is TRBV5-1 and J usage is TRBJ2-3, with D possibly TRBD1 on 5 matching bases. V was trimmed by 0 bases and J by 3 bases, leaving 8 bases between them. This CDR3 is 14 amino acids long. Germline V lookup: CDR1 SGHRS, CDR2 YFSETQ.

This sequence joins TRBV28 and TRBJ1-2; a weak D match, TRBD1 (6 bases). CDR1 is MDHEN and CDR2 is SYDVKM in the germline V gene. The CDR3 has 16 residues. V dropped 1 base and J dropped 2 bases, with 14 bases sitting between them. CDR3 in amino acids: CASSLLGAQGNYGYTF. CDR3 DNA: TGTGCCAGCAGTTTATTGGGGGCTCAAGGAAACTATGGCTACACCTTC.